This T cell receptor (beta chain) came from a study of blood T cell repertoires in COVID-19 (dated by TCRdb to the early 2020s). About the full investigation: Samples from collaborators originated in the United States, Italy and Spain and spanned both the acute and convalescent phases of COVID-19. The repertoires were released in a freely available public database meant as a resource for research on the immune response to SARS-CoV-2. Where HLA class I and class II types were available, the types were taken from metadata supplied by the sample provider, not from assay-based typing. Nearly every sample came with metadata listing a de-identified subject ID, COVID-19 status, age in years and sex. Samples came from the ongoing ImmuneRACE study (first 160 participants) plus 1,254 subjects from 6 global collaborators. The material from the prospective study consisted of cDNA or gDNA derived from T cells, B-cell-depleted T cells, or PBMCs. The dataset comprised deeply sampled blood TCRbeta repertoires from subjects exposed to, actively infected with, or recovered from COVID-19.

The immunoSEQ Assay, a bias-controlled multiplex PCR, was used to amplify TCRbeta CDR3 regions from genomic DNA. In the paper's pipeline: Nucleated cell counts per sample were estimated from amplification of reference gene primers within the assay. Sequence reads were collapsed and filtered to measure the absolute abundance of every unique TCRbeta CDR3 rearrangement. For each sample, productive Simpson clonality was calculated as the square root of Simpson's diversity index over productive rearrangements. Drawn from immuneACCESS, this table holds only the in-frame rearrangements with V and J called that TCRdb kept. Clones are partly lost; checked studies trace under half to an unresolved V gene and leave the rest unexplained. The V and J calls and the clone size are those of that table, but D and trimming were determined from the DNA. The sample table shows roughly 300,000 clones, and about nine tenths are seen once. Together, the top ten hold roughly 4.5% of the sample.

Comment on this clone: It has no known antigen specificity. Per-base quality was not reported, and no clone a single base away is much larger than it.

General study outcomes and caveats: The amount of clinical and demographic metadata varied by source and participant and was provided uncurated.

Participants in the prospective study were enrolled through a virtual design, were aged 18 to 89 years, and lived in some 24 United States geographic areas. In the prospective study, participants were assigned to cohorts based on the clinical history participants reported in a screening survey and a study questionnaire. ImmuneRACE Cohort 3 recovered participants were defined by two consecutive negative NP/OP PCR tests, healthcare professional clearance, or symptom resolution. Each participant in the prospective study had whole blood, serum and a nasopharyngeal or oropharyngeal swab collected by mobile phlebotomists. Participants in the prospective study had the option to provide additional blood draws and questionnaires over a roughly two-month period. Blood samples from the prospective study were shipped frozen or at room temperature prior to DNA extraction. The junction carries 11 bases between V and J, which are trimmed by 0 bases and 5 bases respectively. CDR3 length: 14 amino acids, cysteine to phenylalanine. The CDR3 DNA has 42 bases and is translated from base 1. CDR1 SGDLS and CDR2 YYNGEE were looked up in the germline V gene.

The chain is encoded by TRBV9 joined to TRBJ2-5; no confident D gene assignment can be made. This receptor was obtained from a man aged 25 to 40 who had recovered from COVID-19. What was sequenced was PBMCs or T cells enriched from blood (not recorded which). The CDR3 corresponds to CASSVVQASETQYF. The DNA is TGTGCCAGCAGCGTAGTTCAAGCGAGCGAGACCCAGTACTTC.